These 22 T cell receptor beta chains share one sample of origin, sequenced in a study of response to subunit inactivated influenza vaccine. MiXCR, applied by TCRdb to the RT-PCR reads, yields one record per CDR3 protein. The table includes over 400,000 distinct CDR3 sequences, 10% to 15% detected once. Source: PBMCs from blood, taken more than 35 days after vaccination. The receptors derive from a man aged 50-59 years who received an inactivated influenza vaccine.

This clonotype was detected a few times. J is TRBJ1-1 and V is TRBV18, with D tentatively TRBD1 (5 bases). With 2 bases removed from V and 6 bases from J, the gap between germline ends came to 16 bases. This CDR3 has 15 amino acids. From germline, CDR1 is KGHSH and CDR2 LQKENI. DNA for the CDR3: TGTGCCAGCTCACCAAGGGAGGGGTCCGGGGCTGAAGCTTTCTTT. This sequence encodes CASSPREGSGAEAFF.

At least ten counts were recorded for this clonotype. This chain connects TRBV20-1 to TRBJ1-6; tentative D call: TRBD1 (5 bases). CDR1 is DFQATT and CDR2 is SNEGSKA in the germline V gene (reference sequence). V lost 3 bases, J lost 8 bases, and 14 bases lay in between. The CDR3 has 14 amino acids. For the CDR3, the DNA is TGCAGTGCTAGTCCGTCAGGGAACGATTCACCCCTCCACTTT. Encoded protein: CSASPSGNDSPLHF.

The genes are TRBV6-2 or TRBV6-3 and TRBJ2-7; 12 bases agree with TRBD1. The V gene's germline CDR1 is MNHEY and CDR2 SVGEGT. CDR3 length: 16 residues. J was trimmed by 4 bases and V by 4 bases; bases with no gene match: 8. In DNA form, the CDR3 reads TGTGCCAGCAGTTCGATCCGGGACAGGGGGCTTTACGAGCAGTACTTC. Translation gives CASSSIRDRGLYEQYF.

Written as DNA, the CDR3 is TGCGCCAGCAGCCAAGAACCTAGCGGGAGGGACGATGAGCAGTTCTTC. Its translation: CASSQEPSGRDDEQFF. This sequence joins TRBV4-3 and TRBJ2-1; TRBD2 matches 12 bases. V trimming: 0 bases; J trimming: 8 bases; junction bases outside the gene matches: 5. The CDR3 length is 16 residues. The germline V gene encodes CDR1 LGHNA and CDR2 YSLEER.

This clonotype was found many times. J is TRBJ1-1 and V is TRBV29-1; 9 bases are shared with TRBD1. Trimming took 4 bases from V and 5 from J; bases not matched to a gene: 11. This CDR3 contains 15 residues. Germline CDR1 and CDR2: SQVTM and ANQGSEA. CDR3 nucleotides: TGCAGCGTTGTAAATCCGACAGGGGGTGGAACTGAAGCTTTCTTT. Translation: CSVVNPTGGGTEAFF.

In regard to this clonotype: Compared with germline, one end of the junction differs, possibly owing to a read error. The CDR3 DNA follows: TGTACCAGCACCCTACGGGCTAGCGGGAGGCCCACAGATACGCAGTATTTT. As protein: CTSTLRASGRPTDTQYF. This chain uses TRBV28 with TRBJ2-3; 11 bases are a match to TRBD2. The germline gives CDR1 MDHEN, CDR2 SYDVKM. The CDR3 totals 17 residues.

The chain uses TRBV5-1 and TRBJ2-3; D not resolved. The CDR3 runs 14 residues. CDR1 is SGHRS, CDR2 YFSETQ, per germline. The V end lost 2 bases, the J end lost 2 bases, and 9 bases lay between the germline ends. The CDR3 bases are TGCGCCAGCAGCTTATCGGACCCCACAGATACGCAGTATTTT. It specifies CASSLSDPTDTQYF.

The chain joins TRBV12-3 or TRBV12-4 to TRBJ1-2; 7 positions match TRBD1. The CDR3 loop spans 16 amino acids. The trim removed 5 bases at V and 6 bases at J, leaving 15 bases unmatched. This CDR3 reads CASSPGRGRSDDGYTF. CDR3 bases: TGTGCCAGCAGTCCCGGGAGGGGGCGGTCCGATGATGGCTACACCTTC.

The chain combines TRBV20-1 with TRBJ2-7, with D possibly TRBD2 on 6 matching bases. V lost 3 bases to trimming and J lost 2 bases, with 20 bases between them. The CDR3 consists of 16 residues. Germline V gene lookup returns CDR1 DFQATT and CDR2 SNEGSKA (reference sequence). The CDR3 sequence: CSASSNRAGGTYEQYF. The CDR3 DNA is TGCAGTGCTAGCTCAAACAGAGCCGGGGGAACCTACGAGCAGTACTTC.

The gene calls are TRBV6-1 and TRBJ1-6, with 9 bases identical to TRBD1. Germline CDR1 reads MNHNS; CDR2 reads SASEGT. This CDR3 has 17 residues. J gave up 0 bases and V 3 bases, and 3 bases lay outside the gene matches. The CDR3, as DNA: TGTGCCAGCAGTGACGGGACAGGGAGCTCCTATAATTCACCCCTCCACTTT. Its protein product is CASSDGTGSSYNSPLHF.

The chain recombines TRBV10-2 with TRBJ2-1; weak D call: TRBD2 (6 bases). The CDR3 extends over 16 amino acids. The ends were cut back, 5 bases at V and 2 bases at J, with 16 bases in the middle. Germline values: CDR1 WSHSY, CDR2 SAAADI. This chain's CDR3 is CASSPLPRGPYNEQFF. CDR3 bases: TGCGCCAGCAGTCCCCTTCCGCGGGGCCCCTACAATGAGCAGTTCTTC.

A few counts support this clonotype. This chain connects TRBV9 to TRBJ2-3; no definite D call. The CDR3 consists of 14 residues. Germline assignment: CDR1 SGDLS and CDR2 YYNGEE. V dropped 0 bases and J dropped 2 bases, with 7 bases sitting between them. CDR3 region: CASSVDGYTDTQYF. The CDR3, as DNA: TGTGCCAGCAGCGTAGATGGGTACACAGATACGCAGTATTTT.

The chain has TRBV20-1 and TRBJ2-5; D gene uncertain. Trimming left V 2 bases short and J 5 bases short, with 9 bases between. CDR3 length: 12 amino acids. The germline CDR1 and CDR2 sequences are DFQATT and SNEGSKA (reference sequence). CDR3 DNA sequence: TGCAGTGCTAGAATCTCTGGGGAGACCCAGTACTTC. This encodes CSARISGETQYF.

The chain combines TRBV12-3 or TRBV12-4 with TRBJ1-1; no reliable D call. This CDR3 contains 12 residues. V lost 6 bases to trimming and J lost 7 bases, with 12 bases between them. The CDR3: CASRQTGSEAFF. The DNA for the CDR3 is TGTGCCAGCAGACAAACTGGAAGTGAAGCTTTCTTT.

This clonotype has only a few counts. The chain uses TRBV12-3 or TRBV12-4 and TRBJ2-7; D not certain. This CDR3 is 16 amino acids long. Trimming removed 2 bases from V and 0 bases from J, with 14 bases in between. The CDR3 DNA follows: TGTGCCAGCAGTTTATATCTGTCGCAGACCTCCTACGAGCAGTACTTC. Translated, it gives CASSLYLSQTSYEQYF.

V is TRBV20-1 and J is TRBJ2-2; the match to TRBD2 covers 15 bases. V shed 1 base, J shed 6 bases, and the junction held 6 bases outside the gene matches. CDR3 length: 17 amino acids. CDR1 is DFQATT, CDR2 SNEGSKA, per germline (reference sequence). CDR3 bases: TGCAGTGCTAGAGTATGGACTAGCGGGAGGGCCGCCGGGGAGCTGTTTTTT. It yields the protein CSARVWTSGRAAGELFF.

This clonotype came up once. The V gene is TRBV23-1, the J gene TRBJ2-7, with D unresolved. TRBV23-1 belongs to the ORF category, with a function that is uncertain. There are 17 residues in the CDR3. V lost 1 base to trimming and J lost 3 bases, with 19 bases between them. CDR3 coding DNA: TGCGCCAGCAGTCAATGGGGTGGGCGGTTAATGGACTACGAGCAGTACTTC. It codes for CASSQWGGRLMDYEQYF.

The chain combines TRBV10-3 with TRBJ2-1; D gene unclear. V lost 3 bases and J 6 bases, leaving 12 bases between the germline ends. CDR1 is ENHRY and CDR2 is SYGVKD in the germline V gene. This CDR3 region has 14 residues. The CDR3 sequence: CAISDRKDFNEQFF. The DNA of the CDR3 is TGTGCCATCAGTGATCGTAAGGATTTCAATGAGCAGTTCTTC.

The rearrangement joins TRBV7-4 to TRBJ2-1, with D perhaps matching TRBD1 or TRBD2 (5 bases each). V was clipped by 9 bases and J by 0 bases, with 9 bases between them. The CDR3 runs to 13 residues. Germline lookup yields CDR1 SGHVT and CDR2 SQSDAQ. The CDR3 DNA sequence: TGTGCCAGGGGACGGAGCTCCTACAATGAGCAGTTCTTC. Residues: CARGRSSYNEQFF.

Many counts were recorded for this clonotype. The V and J genes are TRBV4-2 and TRBJ2-3, with D perhaps matching TRBD1 (8 bases). With 0 bases removed from V and 2 bases from J, the gap between germline ends came to 18 bases. The CDR3 totals 18 residues. Germline loops: CDR1 LGHNA, CDR2 YNFKEQ. The CDR3 nucleotides read TGTGCCAGCAGCCAAGATCGCGGACAGGGAGGGAACACAGATACGCAGTATTTT. This sequence encodes CASSQDRGQGGNTDTQYF.

V usage is TRBV4-1 and J usage is TRBJ2-1; 7 bases align to TRBD1. This CDR3 is built from 17 residues. Germline trimming cut 2 bases from V and 12 bases from J; bases unmatched to any gene: 19. The germline gives CDR1 MGHRA, CDR2 YSYEKL. The DNA for the CDR3 is TGCGCCAGCAGCCAAAAGGTAGAGGGGGCCACCGTCGTGGGGCAGTTCTTC. It specifies CASSQKVEGATVVGQFF.

This clonotype has ten or more counts. The V call is TRBV6-2 or TRBV6-3, the J call TRBJ2-2, with 11 bases aligning to TRBD2. V shed 6 bases, J shed 4 bases, and the junction held 7 bases outside the gene matches. The germline V gene has CDR1 MNHEY and CDR2 SVGEGT. The CDR3 loop spans 16 amino acids. The CDR3 is CASRPSGRKATGELFF. CDR3 sequence (DNA): TGTGCCAGCAGGCCTAGCGGGAGGAAAGCCACCGGGGAGCTGTTTTTT.